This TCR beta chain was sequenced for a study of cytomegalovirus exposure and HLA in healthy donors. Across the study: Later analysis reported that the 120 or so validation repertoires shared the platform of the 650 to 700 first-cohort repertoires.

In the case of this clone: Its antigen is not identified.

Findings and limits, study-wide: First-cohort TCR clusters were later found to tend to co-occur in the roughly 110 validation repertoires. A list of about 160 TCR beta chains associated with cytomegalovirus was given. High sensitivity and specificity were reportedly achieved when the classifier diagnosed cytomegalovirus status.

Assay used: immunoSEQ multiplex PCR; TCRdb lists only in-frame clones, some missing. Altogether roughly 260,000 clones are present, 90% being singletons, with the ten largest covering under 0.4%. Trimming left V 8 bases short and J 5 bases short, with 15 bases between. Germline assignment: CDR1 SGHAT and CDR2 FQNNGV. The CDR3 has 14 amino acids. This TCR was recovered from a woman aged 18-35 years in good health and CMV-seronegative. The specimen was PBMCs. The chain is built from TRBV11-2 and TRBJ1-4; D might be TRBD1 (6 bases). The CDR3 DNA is TGTGCCAGCTCCTGGGGGCAGAACAATGAAAAACTGTTTTTT. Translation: CASSWGQNNEKLFF.